Each of the 9 T cell receptor beta chains below was sequenced from the same sample in a study of technical replicates of blood from a handful of donors. Sequencing used immunoSEQ multiplex PCR; TCRdb keeps in-frame clones, though not all of them. The data show roughly 60,000 clones, roughly 89% seen once. Sequencing used PBMCs. These receptors originate from a human donor in good health. Some clones in this sample may be carry-over from other donors' samples.

The rearrangement joins TRBV4-3 to TRBJ2-7, with D maybe TRBD1 (7 bases). Germline CDR1 is LGHNA and CDR2 is YSLEER. V dropped 1 base and J dropped 4 bases, with 14 bases sitting between them. This CDR3 comprises 15 residues. CDR3 loop: CASSQGAGGLYEQYF. CDR3 bases: TGCGCCAGCAGCCAAGGGGCAGGGGGGCTGTACGAGCAGTACTTC.

The rearrangement joins TRBV19 to TRBJ1-5, with D possibly matching TRBD1 (5 bases). CDR3 size: 16 residues. V was clipped by 3 bases and J by 4 bases, with 16 bases between them. Germline CDR1 reads LNHDA; CDR2 reads SQIVND (reference sequence). The CDR3 is CASSIYPDSKNQPQHF. The CDR3 coding sequence is TGTGCCAGTAGTATCTACCCAGACAGTAAAAATCAGCCCCAGCATTTT.

The chain carries TRBV30 and TRBJ2-1; tentatively, D is TRBD2 (6 bases). Germline V gene data show CDR1 as GTSNPN and CDR2 as SVGIG (reference sequence). Trimming pared 2 bases from V and 0 bases from J, leaving 11 bases between. The CDR3 runs 15 residues. For the CDR3, the DNA is TGTGCCTGGAGTCTTAAGACTAGCTCCTACAATGAGCAGTTCTTC. This codes for CAWSLKTSSYNEQFF.

V and J are TRBV11-3 and TRBJ2-2; no clear D. Germline loops: CDR1 SGHNT, CDR2 YENEEA. This CDR3 region has 15 residues. Trimming stripped 5 bases from V and 0 bases from J, with 10 bases between. CDR3 sequence: CASSPGTTNTGELFF. CDR3 DNA: TGTGCCAGCAGCCCCGGCACTACGAACACCGGGGAGCTGTTTTTT.

This clone was recorded only once. The chain is built from TRBV19 and TRBJ2-3, with D unresolved. The CDR3 is 11 amino acids. V dropped 6 bases and J dropped 2 bases, with 3 bases sitting between them. From germline, CDR1 is LNHDA and CDR2 SQIVND (reference sequence). CDR3 protein: CASSNTDTQYF. CDR3 DNA: TGTGCCAGTAGCAACACAGATACGCAGTATTTT.

The chain uses TRBV7-3 and TRBJ2-6, with no clear D. Trimming took 5 bases from V and 0 from J, leaving 11 bases between them. Germline CDR1 SGHTA, CDR2 FQGTGA. The CDR3 contains 16 residues. CDR3 DNA sequence: TGTGCCAGCAGCAAGACTGCTAGCTCTGGGGCCAACGTCCTGACTTTC. Its protein is CASSKTASSGANVLTF.

The chain is built from TRBV6-5 and TRBJ2-7; 7 positions match TRBD2. The germline CDR1 and CDR2 sequences are MNHEY and SVGAGI. CDR3 length: 15 amino acids. Germline trimming cut 0 bases from V and 2 bases from J; bases unmatched to any gene: 4. The CDR3 loop reads CASSYSGGTTYEQYF. The CDR3 DNA is TGTGCCAGCAGTTACTCGGGCGGGACTACCTACGAGCAGTACTTC.

This rearrangement joins TRBV11-2 to TRBJ2-1; 8 positions agree with TRBD2. Losses at the gene ends were 1 base for V and 4 bases for J; bases not matched to a gene: 9. The CDR3 consists of 17 residues. Germline V gene lookup returns CDR1 SGHAT and CDR2 FQNNGV. CDR3 sequence: CASSLGSGGALYNEQFF. The CDR3 region has the DNA TGTGCCAGCAGCTTAGGATCCGGGGGGGCCCTGTACAATGAGCAGTTCTTC.

The chain combines TRBV27 with TRBJ1-1, with 11 bases that match TRBD1. The CDR3 covers 15 residues. Germline V lookup: CDR1 MNHEY, CDR2 SMNVEV (reference sequence). Germline trimming cut 5 bases from V and 1 base from J; bases unmatched to any gene: 3. This CDR3 reads CASSRTGGWNTEAFF. Written as DNA, the CDR3 is TGTGCCAGCAGTCGGACAGGGGGCTGGAACACTGAAGCTTTCTTT.